These 14 T cell receptor beta chains were sequenced from one sample in a study of shared clonotypes between healthy human individuals. Clones were read by immunoSEQ multiplex PCR, and TCRdb kept only the in-frame ones, dropping some. The repertoire holds around 1 million clones, over 60% seen once, with about 1.5% in the top ten. Sequencing was carried out using memory CD4+ T cells sorted from blood. Subset reported: CD45RA-negative fraction. The receptors were sampled from a man between 18 and 35 years old in good health.

This clone was seen a handful of times. This chain links TRBV11-2 with TRBJ2-3; TRBD2 aligns across 7 bases. Germline CDR1 reads SGHAT; CDR2 reads FQNNGV. This CDR3 is built from 16 residues. V was clipped by 3 bases and J by 2 bases; unmatched bases: 8. For the CDR3, the DNA is TGTGCCAGCAGCTTGGGGGACTACCGAACCACAGATACGCAGTATTTT. Amino acid sequence: CASSLGDYRTTDTQYF.

This rearrangement joins TRBV5-6 to TRBJ2-5; 7 bases align to TRBD2. There are 15 residues in the CDR3. The germline V gene encodes CDR1 SGHDT and CDR2 YYEEEE. The ends lost 4 bases at V and 5 bases at J; junction bases unmatched: 11. The CDR3 region is CASSPTTSSGETQYF. CDR3 in DNA: TGTGCCAGCAGCCCAACGACTAGCTCAGGCGAGACCCAGTACTTC.

The chain couples TRBV5-8 to TRBJ1-1, with D unresolved. Germline V gene sequence: CDR1 SGHTS, CDR2 YDEGEE. This CDR3 contains 16 residues. V lost 1 base and J lost 1, with 14 bases in between. The CDR3 region has the DNA TGTGCCAGCAGCTTGAGGGCGGGAGGGAAGAACACTGAAGCTTTCTTT. Its translation is CASSLRAGGKNTEAFF.

The chain links TRBV7-8 to TRBJ1-5, with D possibly TRBD1 on 6 matching bases. There are 17 residues in the CDR3. Germline assignment: CDR1 SGHVS and CDR2 FQNEAQ. Deletions cut 1 base from V and 2 bases from J, with 15 bases between. CDR3 in amino acids: CASSLGVKQGGNQPQHF. CDR3 sequence (DNA): TGTGCCAGCAGCTTAGGGGTCAAACAGGGCGGCAATCAGCCCCAGCATTTT.

This clone was observed a handful of times. The chain carries TRBV15 and TRBJ1-2; tentatively, D is TRBD1 (6 bases). This CDR3 comprises 13 residues. V was pared by 0 bases and J by 13 bases, with 15 bases between. Germline V gene lookup returns CDR1 LNHNV and CDR2 YYDKDF (reference sequence). The CDR3 spells CATSRDGGPSLTF. CDR3 sequence (DNA): TGTGCCACCAGCAGAGACGGGGGCCCCTCGCTCACCTTC.

This clone has a handful of counts. This chain uses TRBV19 with TRBJ2-1, with TRBD2 matching over 9 bases. From germline, CDR1 is LNHDA and CDR2 SQIVND (reference sequence). The CDR3 extends over 16 amino acids. V was pared by 4 bases and J by 5 bases, with 9 bases of the junction left unmatched. This chain's CDR3 is CASSTRRAGGNNEQFF. CDR3 DNA sequence: TGTGCCAGTAGTACCCGGAGGGCGGGGGGGAACAATGAGCAGTTCTTC.

Regarding this clone: The same CDR3 can be traced to other DNA sequences in this sample. The chain links TRBV19 to TRBJ1-5; D not certain. The CDR3 is 10 amino acids. The germline V and J ends were trimmed by 8 bases and 4 bases, with 3 bases remaining between them. The germline V gene encodes CDR1 LNHDA and CDR2 SQIVND (reference sequence). Here the CDR3 DNA reads TGTGCCAGTGGGAATCAGCCCCAGCATTTT. It yields the protein CASGNQPQHF.

Worth noting for this clone: Other DNA sequences within the sample encode an identical CDR3. This sequence joins TRBV5-6 and TRBJ1-2; D may be TRBD1 (6 bases). The CDR3 consists of 13 residues. The V gene's germline CDR1 is SGHDT and CDR2 YYEEEE. Trimming shortened V by 5 bases and J by 2 bases, and 10 bases separated the two germline ends. Here the CDR3 DNA reads TGTGCCAGCAGACCCGGACAGAACTATGGCTACACCTTC. Translation gives CASRPGQNYGYTF.

As regards this clone: The same CDR3 can be traced to other DNA sequences in this sample. The chain employs TRBV30 and TRBJ2-5; 7 bases map to TRBD2. The CDR3 has 13 amino acids. After removal of 2 bases from V and 5 bases from J, the junction contained 5 bases not matched to a gene. The germline CDR1 and CDR2 sequences are GTSNPN and SVGIG (reference sequence). The CDR3 bases are TGTGCCTGGAGTAGGGGAGGGTGGGAGACCCAGTACTTC. It yields the protein CAWSRGGWETQYF.

This chain connects TRBV7-2 to TRBJ1-2; maybe TRBD1 (6 bases). This CDR3 contains 13 residues. Germline V lookup: CDR1 SGHTA, CDR2 FQGNSA. Trimming stripped 6 bases from V and 8 bases from J, with 16 bases between. This chain's CDR3 is CASSASGGGGYTF. The DNA of the CDR3 is TGTGCCAGCAGTGCGTCGGGGGGCGGCGGCTACACCTTC. The full variable domain, rest sourced from reference TRBV7-2 and TRBJ1-2, is GAGVSQSPSNKVTEKGKDVELRCDPISGHTALYWYRQSLGQGLEFLIYFQGNSAPDKSGLPSDRFSAERTGGSVSTLTIQRTQQEDSAVYLCASSASGGGGYTFGSGTRLTVV.

The rearrangement links TRBV5-4 to TRBJ2-7, with TRBD1 identical over 8 bases. Per germline, CDR1 SGHNT and CDR2 YYREEE (reference sequence). The junction had 8 bases not matched to a gene; V was cut back by 0 bases and J by 3 bases. This CDR3 has 16 amino acids. DNA of the CDR3: TGTGCCAGCAGCTTGGCCGCAGGGACAGGAAGCTACGAGCAGTACTTC. Protein product: CASSLAAGTGSYEQYF.

In this sample, this clone turned up a few times. The rearrangement uses TRBV2 and TRBJ1-4, with no clear D. The V end was cut by 3 bases, the J end by 11 bases, with 10 bases between. This CDR3 has 12 residues. Germline V gene sequence: CDR1 SNHLY, CDR2 FYNNEI. CDR3 DNA: TGTGCCAGCAGTGAGGTATCGGGGAAACTGTTTTTT. Encoded protein: CASSEVSGKLFF.

V and J are TRBV18 and TRBJ2-7; unclear D gene. Germline lookup yields CDR1 KGHSH and CDR2 LQKENI. V was shortened by 6 bases and J by 0 bases, with 12 bases between the two germline ends. CDR3 size: 14 residues. CDR3 loop: CASSAGRSSYEQYF. In DNA, the CDR3 is TGTGCCAGCTCCGCAGGCAGAAGCTCCTACGAGCAGTACTTC. The whole variable domain, remainder taken from reference TRBV18 and TRBJ2-7, is NAGVMQNPRHLVRRRGQEARLRCSPMKGHSHVYWYRQLPEEGLKFMVYLQKENIIDESGMPKERFSAEFPKEGPSILRIQQVVRGDSAAYFCASSAGRSSYEQYFGPGTRLTVT.

The genes are TRBV30 and TRBJ2-7; the match to TRBD1 covers 9 bases. Germline V CDR1 and CDR2: GTSNPN, SVGIG (reference sequence). This CDR3 has 14 residues. J lost 5 bases, V lost 3 bases, and 8 bases had no gene match. DNA of the CDR3: TGTGCCTGGAGAAGGGGACAGGGTGCCCACGAGCAGTACTTC. Encoded protein: CAWRRGQGAHEQYF.